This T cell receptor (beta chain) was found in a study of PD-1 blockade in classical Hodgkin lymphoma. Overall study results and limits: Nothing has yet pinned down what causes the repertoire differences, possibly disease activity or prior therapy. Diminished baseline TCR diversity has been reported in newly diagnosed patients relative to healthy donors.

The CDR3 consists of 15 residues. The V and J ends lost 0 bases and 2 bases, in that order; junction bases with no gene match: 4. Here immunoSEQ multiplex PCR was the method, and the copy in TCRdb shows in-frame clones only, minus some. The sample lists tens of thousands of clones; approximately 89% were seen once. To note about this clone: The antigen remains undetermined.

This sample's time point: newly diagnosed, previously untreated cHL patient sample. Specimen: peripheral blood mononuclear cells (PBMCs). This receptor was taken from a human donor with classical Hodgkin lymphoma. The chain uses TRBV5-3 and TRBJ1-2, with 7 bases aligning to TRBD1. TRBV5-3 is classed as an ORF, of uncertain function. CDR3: CARSLGVTGNYGYTF. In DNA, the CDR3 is TGTGCCAGAAGCTTGGGGGTGACAGGGAACTATGGCTACACCTTC.